The 12 T cell receptor beta chains listed next were all sequenced from one sample in a study of T cell changes during pregnancy in multiple sclerosis. Sequencing was performed with immunoSEQ multiplex PCR; in TCRdb, only in-frame clones are kept and a portion is missing. This sample carries around 40,000 clones, around 92% of them seen once, and the ten largest clones take 5% to 6.5%. Here the sequenced sample was CD8+ T cells from peripheral blood mononuclear cells, taken in the second trimester of pregnancy. All receptors come from a female donor with multiple sclerosis, enrolled in a pregnancy study.

There are a few counts of this clone. The gene calls are TRBV6-4 and TRBJ2-1, with TRBD2 matching over 9 bases. In germline, CDR1 is MRHNA, CDR2 SNTAGT. The V gene end was trimmed by 0 bases and the J gene end by 4 bases; junction bases not matched to a gene: 1. This CDR3 spans 15 amino acids. Written as DNA, the CDR3 is TGTGCCAGCAGTGACTCTAGCGGGAGTTACAATGAGCAGTTCTTC. Translated: CASSDSSGSYNEQFF.

The V and J genes are TRBV7-2 and TRBJ2-7; TRBD1 matches at 10 bases. The CDR3 length is 15 residues. Germline-derived CDR1 and CDR2 are SGHTA and FQGNSA. J gave up 3 bases and V 5 bases, and 7 bases lay outside the gene matches. CDR3 sequence (DNA): TGTGCCAGCAGCCACCTCGGGACAGGGGTCTACGAGCAGTACTTC. Its translation is CASSHLGTGVYEQYF.

A single count supports this clone. The rearrangement joins TRBV6-4 to TRBJ2-3; 8 bases line up with TRBD2. J gave up 5 bases and V 0 bases, and 10 bases lay outside the gene matches. The V gene's germline CDR1 is MRHNA and CDR2 SNTAGT. The CDR3 is 17 residues long. The CDR3 nucleotides read TGTGCCAGCAGTGACTCGAATGAGGCGGGAGGCGGAGATACGCAGTATTTT. Residues: CASSDSNEAGGGDTQYF.

The chain carries TRBV27 and TRBJ2-7, with D perhaps TRBD2 (6 bases). V was clipped by 6 bases and J by 0 bases, with 12 bases between them. Germline values: CDR1 MNHEY, CDR2 SMNVEV (reference sequence). This CDR3 is 14 amino acids long. CDR3 residues: CASRTLGGSYEQYF. The CDR3 DNA follows: TGTGCCAGCAGAACTTTGGGGGGCTCCTACGAGCAGTACTTC.

The CDR3 nucleotides read TGTGCCAGCAGTCCGGGGACTAGCCGTTACAATGAGCAGTTCTTC. Protein sequence: CASSPGTSRYNEQFF. This sequence joins TRBV28 and TRBJ2-1, with 9 nucleotides matching TRBD2. The V gene's germline CDR1 is MDHEN and CDR2 SYDVKM. The CDR3 contains 15 residues. Trimming removed 5 bases from V and 4 bases from J; junction bases left unmatched: 6.

The rearrangement links TRBV11-2 to TRBJ2-1; TRBD2 aligns across 9 bases. The CDR3 covers 16 residues. Germline V gene lookup returns CDR1 SGHAT and CDR2 FQNNGV. J lost 5 bases, V lost 4 bases, and 9 bases had no gene match. The CDR3 loop is CASSSYPERGDNEQFF. The CDR3 bases are TGTGCCAGCAGCTCCTACCCGGAGCGGGGGGACAATGAGCAGTTCTTC. Full variable domain (missing parts from reference TRBV11-2 and TRBJ2-1): EAGVAQSPRYKIIEKRQSVAFWCNPISGHATLYWYQQILGQGPKLLIQFQNNGVVDDSQLPKDRFSAERLKGVDSTLKIQPAKLEDSAVYLCASSSYPERGDNEQFFGPGTRLTVL.

CDR3 nucleotides: TGTGCCAGCAGCGTAGCTACGCTAGCGCCTTCCTACGAGCAGTACTTC. Translation: CASSVATLAPSYEQYF. The chain recombines TRBV9 with TRBJ2-7; D perhaps matches TRBD2 (6 bases). Germline lookup yields CDR1 SGDLS and CDR2 YYNGEE. V lost 0 bases, J lost 1 base, and 14 bases lay in between. This CDR3 comprises 16 residues.

This clone was seen only once. This rearrangement joins TRBV7-9 to TRBJ1-5; maybe TRBD1 (5 bases). The CDR3 spans 15 residues. The germline V gene encodes CDR1 SEHNR and CDR2 FQNEAQ (reference sequence). Trimming removed 5 bases at V and 1 base at J, with 12 bases between. CDR3 sequence reads: CASSPLQGSNQPQHF. CDR3 sequence (DNA): TGTGCCAGCAGCCCCCTCCAGGGCAGCAATCAGCCCCAGCATTTT.

This clone was counted between two and nine times. This sequence joins TRBV6-5 and TRBJ1-2; no reliable D call. Germline assignment: CDR1 MNHEY and CDR2 SVGAGI. The CDR3 is made up of 14 amino acids. Trimming took off 4 bases at V and 0 bases at J, with 9 bases between the two ends. In DNA, the CDR3 is TGTGCCAGCAGTTTACACAGAACTAACTATGGCTACACCTTC. Amino acid sequence: CASSLHRTNYGYTF.

This clone was observed a handful of times. The V gene is TRBV5-8, the J gene TRBJ1-1, with 9 bases that match TRBD1. Germline V gene sequence: CDR1 SGHTS, CDR2 YDEGEE. CDR3 size: 14 residues. The ends lost 4 bases at V and 5 bases at J; junction bases unmatched: 6. CDR3 in amino acids: CASSLYRGHTEAFF. Here the CDR3 DNA reads TGTGCCAGCAGCCTGTACAGGGGGCATACTGAAGCTTTCTTT.

V is TRBV19 and J is TRBJ2-1; 9 nucleotides match TRBD2. The germline gives CDR1 LNHDA, CDR2 SQIVND (reference sequence). The CDR3 contains 15 residues. J gave up 7 bases and V 6 bases, and 10 bases lay outside the gene matches. This CDR3 is CASRLAGASLNEQFF. CDR3 nucleotide sequence: TGTGCCAGTAGATTAGCGGGAGCCAGTTTAAATGAGCAGTTCTTC.

This clone was recorded only once. The chain combines TRBV7-9 with TRBJ2-1; possible D gene TRBD2, 5 bases. Trimming took off 5 bases at V and 1 base at J, with 12 bases between the two ends. The CDR3 is 15 residues long. Germline loops: CDR1 SEHNR, CDR2 FQNEAQ (reference sequence). The CDR3 nucleotides read TGTGCCAGCAGCCAGGACTTTTTATCCTACAATGAGCAGTTCTTC. Translated: CASSQDFLSYNEQFF.